The next 22 T cell receptor beta chains were all read from a single sample in a study of T cell changes during pregnancy in multiple sclerosis. Only in-frame clones appear in the TCRdb table, and some are missing; sequencing was by immunoSEQ multiplex PCR. The sample includes about 30,000 clones, approximately 94% of them seen just once. Here the sequenced sample was CD4+ T cells from peripheral blood mononuclear cells, taken after pregnancy. The receptors derive from a female donor with multiple sclerosis, enrolled in a pregnancy study.

The rearrangement joins TRBV18 to TRBJ2-7; possible D gene TRBD1, 7 bases. The CDR3 is 16 amino acids. CDR1 is KGHSH and CDR2 is LQKENI in the germline V gene. Trimming took 2 bases from V and 6 from J, leaving 20 bases between them. CDR3 sequence reads: CASSPIQGGTAGEQYF. The CDR3 nucleotides are TGTGCCAGCTCACCAATTCAGGGGGGAACCGCCGGCGAGCAGTACTTC. Variable domain in full (rest from reference TRBV18 and TRBJ2-7): NAGVMQNPRHLVRRRGQEARLRCSPMKGHSHVYWYRQLPEEGLKFMVYLQKENIIDESGMPKERFSAEFPKEGPSILRIQQVVRGDSAAYFCASSPIQGGTAGEQYFGPGTRLTVT.

This chain joins TRBV10-3 and TRBJ1-1; D is ambiguous. Trimming took off 2 bases at V and 5 bases at J, with 9 bases between the two ends. The CDR3 is 13 amino acids. The V gene's germline CDR1 is ENHRY and CDR2 SYGVKD. CDR3 loop: CAISEAGITEAFF. The CDR3 DNA reads as TGTGCCATCAGTGAGGCCGGGATTACTGAAGCTTTCTTT.

The V and J genes are TRBV9 and TRBJ2-1; D perhaps matches TRBD1 (6 bases). V lost 0 bases, J lost 4 bases, and 11 bases lay in between. This CDR3 has 15 amino acids. CDR1 is SGDLS, CDR2 YYNGEE, per germline. CDR3 DNA sequence: TGTGCCAGCAGCGTAGCCCCGGGACAATACAATGAGCAGTTCTTC. Translating it yields CASSVAPGQYNEQFF.

The CDR3 nucleotides are TGTGCCAGCAGCCCCGGGACTGAAGCTAACTATGGCTACACCTTC. Translation gives CASSPGTEANYGYTF. The rearrangement links TRBV7-2 to TRBJ1-2; maybe TRBD1 (5 bases). The CDR3 extends over 15 amino acids. Germline V lookup: CDR1 SGHTA, CDR2 FQGNSA. The germline V and J ends were trimmed by 5 bases and 0 bases, with 13 bases remaining between them.

The gene calls are TRBV19 and TRBJ1-5; D unresolved. The V end was cut by 3 bases, the J end by 4 bases, with 7 bases between. In germline, CDR1 is LNHDA, CDR2 SQIVND (reference sequence). This CDR3 is built from 13 residues. CDR3 in amino acids: CASSIAGNQPQHF. In DNA form, the CDR3 reads TGTGCCAGTAGTATTGCCGGGAATCAGCCCCAGCATTTT.

The chain carries TRBV15 and TRBJ2-5; D uncertain. This CDR3 has 13 residues. Germline lookup yields CDR1 LNHNV and CDR2 YYDKDF (reference sequence). V was pared by 0 bases and J by 6 bases, with 8 bases between. This CDR3 is CATSRDLRKTQYF. The CDR3 nucleotides read TGTGCCACCAGCAGAGATCTCAGGAAGACCCAGTACTTC.

The J gene is TRBJ2-1, the V gene TRBV7-8, with TRBD2 matching over 8 bases. The CDR3 runs 14 residues. CDR1 and CDR2 from the germline V gene are SGHVS and FQNEAQ. V lost 5 bases to trimming and J lost 5 bases; unmatched junction nucleotides: 5. The CDR3 here is CASSPLLADNEQFF. The CDR3 nucleotides are TGTGCCAGCAGCCCGTTACTAGCGGACAATGAGCAGTTCTTC.

As for this clone: This sample also contains other DNA sequences that code for the same CDR3. V and J are TRBV5-8 and TRBJ1-5; 9 bases agree with TRBD1. The CDR3 is 15 residues long. V gave up 4 bases and J gave up 2 bases; unmatched junction bases: 4. Germline CDR1 is SGHTS and CDR2 is YDEGEE. The CDR3 DNA reads as TGTGCCAGCAGCCCGAGACAGGGGGGCAATCAGCCCCAGCATTTT. Translation gives CASSPRQGGNQPQHF. The complete variable domain, with remaining parts taken from reference TRBV5-8 and TRBJ1-5, reads EAGVTQSPTHLIKTRGQQATLRCSPISGHTSVYWYQQALGLGLQFLLWYDEGEERNRGNFPPRFSGRQFPNYSSELNVNALELEDSALYLCASSPRQGGNQPQHFGDGTRLSIL.

This sequence joins TRBV5-1 and TRBJ1-2, with TRBD1 identical over 8 bases. The CDR3 has 15 amino acids. V lost 4 bases, J lost 2 bases, and 7 bases stayed unmatched. Germline V gene data show CDR1 as SGHRS and CDR2 as YFSETQ. The CDR3 loop is CASSPRTGLNYGYTF. CDR3 DNA sequence: TGCGCCAGCAGCCCGAGGACAGGGTTGAACTATGGCTACACCTTC.

This chain links TRBV6-5 with TRBJ1-2, with TRBD1 identical over 9 bases. From germline, CDR1 is MNHEY and CDR2 SVGAGI. The CDR3 extends over 13 amino acids. V shed 6 bases and J 8 bases; nucleotides not matched to a gene: 7. CDR3 nucleotides: TGTGCCAGCAGACTAACAGGGGGCCAAGGCTACACCTTC. Translation: CASRLTGGQGYTF.

The J gene is TRBJ1-5, the V gene TRBV4-3, with D uncertain. V was pared by 0 bases and J by 8 bases, with 14 bases between. CDR3 length: 15 residues. In germline, CDR1 is LGHNA, CDR2 YSLEER. The CDR3, as DNA: TGCGCCAGCAGCCAAGAACCGGGGAGTAGGGAGCCCCAGCATTTT. Translating gives CASSQEPGSREPQHF.

The chain employs TRBV7-9 and TRBJ1-1, with TRBD1 matching over 9 bases. CDR1 SEHNR and CDR2 FQNEAQ come from the germline V gene (reference sequence). V was pared by 5 bases and J by 4 bases, with 5 bases of the junction left unmatched. The CDR3 is made up of 14 amino acids. The CDR3 region is CASSVDRGSTEAFF. CDR3 sequence (DNA): TGTGCCAGCAGCGTGGACAGGGGATCCACTGAAGCTTTCTTT.

The rearrangement links TRBV6-4 to TRBJ2-1, with D hard to call. This CDR3 comprises 11 residues. Looked up from germline, CDR1 is MRHNA and CDR2 is SNTAGT. Deletions cut 4 bases from V and 7 bases from J, with 5 bases between. CDR3 region: CASSAGNEQFF. CDR3 DNA sequence: TGTGCCAGCAGTGCCGGGAATGAGCAGTTCTTC.

The chain recombines TRBV6-5 with TRBJ2-7; D is unresolved. Trimming took off 0 bases at V and 3 bases at J, with 9 bases between the two ends. The CDR3 is 14 residues long. CDR1 MNHEY and CDR2 SVGAGI come from the germline V gene. The CDR3: CASSYSPRVYEQYF. CDR3 coding DNA: TGTGCCAGCAGTTACTCTCCCCGGGTCTACGAGCAGTACTTC.

The chain recombines TRBV29-1 with TRBJ2-1; D uncertain. Trimming removed 5 bases at V and 4 bases at J, with 6 bases between. The length of the CDR3 is 11 residues. CDR1 is SQVTM and CDR2 is ANQGSEA in the germline V gene. The CDR3 DNA reads TGCAGCGTTAGACATTACAATGAGCAGTTCTTC. Translation gives CSVRHYNEQFF.

The chain recombines TRBV6-7 with TRBJ2-2, with TRBD1 matching 8 bases. TRBV6-7 is marked as an open reading frame, function uncertain. The V and J ends lost 6 bases and 5 bases, in that order; junction bases with no gene match: 14. The CDR3 extends over 17 amino acids. The CDR3 reads CASSHNGQGDLTGELFF. The CDR3 DNA sequence: TGTGCCAGCAGCCACAACGGACAGGGTGATTTGACCGGGGAGCTGTTTTTT.

V gene TRBV2 combines with J gene TRBJ1-1; the match to TRBD1 covers 7 bases. Germline loops: CDR1 SNHLY, CDR2 FYNNEI. CDR3 size: 13 residues. Trimming removed 11 bases from V and 0 bases from J; junction bases left unmatched: 6. For the CDR3, the DNA is TGTGCCGACGCCGGGACAGTGAACACTGAAGCTTTCTTT. Its protein is CADAGTVNTEAFF. The entire variable domain, with the rest obtained from reference TRBV2 and TRBJ1-1, is as follows: EPEVTQTPSHQVTQMGQEVILRCVPISNHLYFYWYRQILGQKVEFLVSFYNNEISEKSEIFDDQFSVERPDGSNFTLKIRSTKLEDSAMYFCADAGTVNTEAFFGQGTRLTVV.

V and J are TRBV2 and TRBJ2-2; TRBD2 might be the D (6 bases). The germline V gene encodes CDR1 SNHLY and CDR2 FYNNEI. Between the trimmed V and J ends, which lost 5 bases and 4 bases, there was a span of 11 bases. CDR3 length: 14 amino acids. CDR3 DNA sequence: TGTGCCAGCAGTACTCTAGCGAGCACCGGGGAGCTGTTTTTT. Translated: CASSTLASTGELFF.

The rearrangement links TRBV19 to TRBJ1-1; D remains unclear. Germline-derived CDR1 and CDR2 are LNHDA and SQIVND (reference sequence). The CDR3 spans 12 residues. V was trimmed by 2 bases and J by 1 base, leaving 2 bases between them. The chain's CDR3 is CASSIQNTEAFF. CDR3 in DNA: TGTGCCAGTAGTATACAGAACACTGAAGCTTTCTTT.

The rearrangement links TRBV14 to TRBJ2-2; 9 bases are a match to TRBD1. CDR3 length: 17 amino acids. Germline CDR1 reads SGHDN; CDR2 reads FVKESK. Unmatched junction bases numbered 10, after V lost 1 base and J lost 7 bases. CDR3 sequence reads: CASSQAVGTGYFGELFF. The CDR3 nucleotides are TGTGCCAGCAGCCAAGCAGTGGGGACAGGGTATTTCGGGGAGCTGTTTTTT.

The CDR3 region is CATSRDPTGSGNTIYF. CDR3 nucleotide sequence: TGTGCCACCAGCAGAGATCCTACAGGGTCCGGAAACACCATATATTTT. The genes are TRBV15 and TRBJ1-3, with D perhaps matching TRBD1 (6 bases). This CDR3 region has 16 residues. V was shortened by 0 bases and J by 4 bases, with 13 bases between the two germline ends. Germline V gene lookup returns CDR1 LNHNV and CDR2 YYDKDF (reference sequence).

This clone has more than one count but fewer than ten. This chain connects TRBV7-9 to TRBJ2-6, with D tentatively TRBD1 (6 bases). There are 17 residues in the CDR3. V lost 8 bases to trimming and J lost 0 bases, with 17 bases between them. Germline lookup yields CDR1 SEHNR and CDR2 FQNEAQ (reference sequence). The CDR3 reads CASGPLGALSGANVLTF. The CDR3 DNA follows: TGTGCCAGCGGCCCCCTGGGGGCCCTCTCTGGGGCCAACGTCCTGACTTTC.